These 14 T cell receptor beta chains share one sample of origin, sequenced in a study of TIL therapy for anti-PD-1-resistant metastatic lung cancer (dated by TCRdb to about 2021). This sample's time point label indicates: pre-treatment sample, taken before nivolumab and TIL therapy. The baseline tumor samples, taken from the same resection that was used to grow TIL, were excised metastases, most often pleural nodules or supraclavicular lymph nodes. The immunoSEQ v3 hsTCRB kit was used to amplify TCR beta CDR3 regions from genomic DNA through bias-controlled multiplex PCR. TCRdb limited this immuneACCESS table to in-frame rearrangements with V and J called. A share of clones is missing; checked studies link under half to unresolved V genes, and the rest is unexplained. The sample table records approximately 12,000 clones; about 54% of these occur just once. Together, the top ten hold more than 6.5% of the sample.

Material: tumor tissue, obtained at baseline. The receptor set was obtained from a person aged 25-85 years with non-small cell lung cancer.

In nucleotides, the CDR3 is TGTGCCAGCAGCTTAAGTTCAGATCTGGGCACTGAAGCTTTCTTT. Translation gives CASSLSSDLGTEAFF. V is TRBV7-8 and J is TRBJ1-1; no clear D. The germline V gene has CDR1 SGHVS and CDR2 FQNEAQ. The CDR3 covers 15 residues. Trimming took 2 bases from V and 4 from J, leaving 14 bases between them.

This clone occurred a few times. The genes are TRBV10-1 and TRBJ2-1; D is undetermined. The CDR3 loop spans 15 amino acids. In germline, CDR1 is WNHNN, CDR2 SYGVQD (reference sequence). V shed 3 bases and J shed 0 bases, with 9 bases lying between them. CDR3 in DNA: TGCGCCAGCAGTGAAACCGGTAGCTCCTACAATGAGCAGTTCTTC. This translates into CASSETGSSYNEQFF.

This chain joins TRBV2 and TRBJ2-3; 9 positions agree with TRBD1. V lost 5 bases to trimming and J lost 3 bases; unmatched junction nucleotides: 6. Germline CDR1 is SNHLY and CDR2 is FYNNEI. The CDR3 sequence is 15 residues long. CDR3 sequence (DNA): TGTGCCAGCAGTACCGACAGGGGGGGTACAGATACGCAGTATTTT. Residues: CASSTDRGGTDTQYF.

In its sample, this clone was seen a few times. The gene calls are TRBV4-1 and TRBJ2-1; 11 bases are a match to TRBD2. Germline-derived CDR1 and CDR2 are MGHRA and YSYEKL. The CDR3 loop spans 14 amino acids. After removal of 6 bases from V and 7 bases from J, the junction contained 5 bases not matched to a gene. The CDR3 reads CASRGLADANEQFF. Here the CDR3 DNA reads TGCGCCAGCAGGGGACTAGCGGACGCGAATGAGCAGTTCTTC.

The rearrangement uses TRBV6-1 and TRBJ2-3; D is undetermined. This CDR3 spans 13 amino acids. V was pared by 0 bases and J by 9 bases, with 10 bases between. The germline CDR1 and CDR2 sequences are MNHNS and SASEGT. DNA for the CDR3: TGTGCCAGCAGTGAAGCTAGGCTAGGGACGCAGTATTTT. It translates to CASSEARLGTQYF.

This clone showed up just a few times. The gene calls are TRBV11-2 and TRBJ1-3; no firm D call. The CDR3 is 16 residues long. V dropped 1 base and J dropped 0 bases, with 10 bases sitting between them. Germline loops: CDR1 SGHAT, CDR2 FQNNGV. The CDR3 is CASSLGPRVSGNTIYF. The CDR3 DNA reads TGTGCCAGCAGCTTAGGCCCGCGTGTCTCTGGAAACACCATATATTTT.

This clone is termed medium-sized (0.01 to 0.1%). V gene TRBV19 combines with J gene TRBJ2-1, with D perhaps matching TRBD1 (5 bases). Germline V gene lookup returns CDR1 LNHDA and CDR2 SQIVND (reference sequence). V gave up 3 bases and J gave up 12 bases, with 21 bases separating them. This CDR3 spans 15 amino acids. This CDR3 is CASSIGFEGALAQFF. DNA for the CDR3: TGTGCCAGTAGTATCGGCTTCGAAGGGGCCTTAGCGCAGTTCTTC. The full variable domain, with the rest looked up from reference TRBV19 and TRBJ2-1, is DGGITQSPKYLFRKEGQNVTLSCEQNLNHDAMYWYRQDPGQGLRLIYYSQIVNDFQKGDIAEGYSVSREKKESFPLTVTSAQKNPTAFYLCASSIGFEGALAQFFGPGTRLTVL.

J is TRBJ2-2 and V is TRBV5-6, with TRBD2 matching over 12 bases. The CDR3 is made up of 16 amino acids. Per germline, CDR1 SGHDT and CDR2 YYEEEE. V lost 2 bases, J lost 4 bases, and 3 bases stayed unmatched. The CDR3 loop is CASSFSSGRGTGELFF. CDR3 DNA: TGTGCCAGCAGCTTTTCTAGCGGGAGGGGCACCGGGGAGCTGTTTTTT.

J is TRBJ2-7 and V is TRBV9; 8 bases line up with TRBD1. With V trimmed by 4 bases and J by 1 base, 4 bases remained unmatched. Germline-derived CDR1 and CDR2 are SGDLS and YYNGEE. The CDR3 consists of 14 residues. The DNA for the CDR3 is TGTGCCAGCAGCCTTGGACAGGGATCCTACGAGCAGTACTTC. This codes for CASSLGQGSYEQYF.

The rearrangement joins TRBV5-1 to TRBJ1-1; 10 nucleotides match TRBD1. CDR1 and CDR2 (germline): SGHRS, YFSETQ. The J segment lost 0 bases and the V segment lost 4 bases, leaving 6 bases of the junction unmatched. The CDR3 spans 16 residues. CDR3 sequence: CASSRDRGGVNTEAFF. CDR3 coding DNA: TGCGCCAGCAGCCGGGACAGGGGCGGGGTGAACACTGAAGCTTTCTTT.

In its sample, this clone is medium-sized. Other DNA sequences from this sample encode an identical CDR3 as well. V gene TRBV5-1 combines with J gene TRBJ2-1; the match to TRBD2 covers 15 bases. The trim removed 3 bases at V and 2 bases at J, leaving 9 bases unmatched. The CDR3 has 19 amino acids. Per germline, CDR1 SGHRS and CDR2 YFSETQ. The CDR3 loop reads CASSSGLAGGPTTYNEQFF. The DNA of the CDR3 is TGCGCCAGCAGCTCGGGACTAGCGGGGGGACCCACCACCTACAATGAGCAGTTCTTC.

In its sample, this clone is medium-sized. The gene calls are TRBV20-1 and TRBJ2-3; 11 bases fit TRBD2. V shed 3 bases and J 0 bases; nucleotides not matched to a gene: 11. The CDR3 is made up of 18 amino acids. CDR1 DFQATT and CDR2 SNEGSKA come from the germline V gene (reference sequence). DNA of the CDR3: TGCAGTGCTAGTGTAGCGGGGGGGTCGACGGGCAGCACAGATACGCAGTATTTT. This gives the protein CSASVAGGSTGSTDTQYF.

This sequence joins TRBV6-1 and TRBJ2-1, with unresolved D. The V and J ends lost 0 bases and 5 bases respectively, with 8 bases between them. This CDR3 region has 14 residues. The germline CDR1 and CDR2 sequences are MNHNS and SASEGT. CDR3 region: CASSEAMGNNEQFF. The CDR3 DNA reads TGTGCCAGCAGTGAAGCGATGGGAAACAATGAGCAGTTCTTC.

The chain carries TRBV5-1 and TRBJ2-2, with D maybe TRBD2 (5 bases). Deletions cut 0 bases from V and 0 bases from J, with 6 bases between. The germline V gene encodes CDR1 SGHRS and CDR2 YFSETQ. The CDR3 totals 15 residues. CDR3 sequence: CASSLGGSNTGELFF. CDR3 coding DNA: TGCGCCAGCAGCTTGGGAGGGTCGAACACCGGGGAGCTGTTTTTT.